The clone carrying this T cell receptor (beta chain) was found a few times. The data originate from a study of blood T cell repertoires in COVID-19. The overall study: From the United States, Italy and Spain came samples of acute and convalescent COVID-19.

The authors' processing: The authors estimated nucleated cell counts from reference gene primer amplification. The protocol was immunoSEQ multiplex PCR, while the TCRdb copy is restricted to in-frame clones and leaves out a portion. V, J and clone size are taken as reported in that table, and D and trimming were inferred from the DNA itself. The sample includes just under 70,000 clones, roughly 90% of them seen just once. The sample was peripheral blood. The receptor's source is a man aged 30 to 39 with acute or convalescent COVID-19.

This CDR3 is CASSSGRAIDEQYF. In DNA, the CDR3 is TGTGCCAGCAGCTCCGGGAGGGCCATCGACGAGCAGTACTTC. The chain joins TRBV11-3 to TRBJ2-7; 8 bases are shared with TRBD2. The J segment lost 5 bases and the V segment lost 4 bases, leaving 7 bases of the junction unmatched. The CDR3 consists of 14 residues. Germline assignment: CDR1 SGHNT and CDR2 YENEEA.